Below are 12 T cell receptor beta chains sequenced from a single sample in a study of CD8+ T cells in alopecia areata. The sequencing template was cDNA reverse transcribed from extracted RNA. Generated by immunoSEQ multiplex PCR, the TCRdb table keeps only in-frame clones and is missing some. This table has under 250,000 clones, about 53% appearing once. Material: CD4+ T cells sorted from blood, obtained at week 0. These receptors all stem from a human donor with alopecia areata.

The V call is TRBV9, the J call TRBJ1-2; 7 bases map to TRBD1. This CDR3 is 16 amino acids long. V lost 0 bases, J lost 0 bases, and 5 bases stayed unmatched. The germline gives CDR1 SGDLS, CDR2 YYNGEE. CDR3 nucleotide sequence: TGTGCCAGCAGCGTAGAGGGGGCCCAAGCTAACTATGGCTACACCTTC. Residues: CASSVEGAQANYGYTF.

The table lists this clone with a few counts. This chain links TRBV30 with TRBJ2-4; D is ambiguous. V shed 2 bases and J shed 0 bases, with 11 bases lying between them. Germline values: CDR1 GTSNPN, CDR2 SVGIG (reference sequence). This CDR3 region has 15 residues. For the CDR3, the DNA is TGTGCCTGGAGTCCCACCGGTATAGCCAAAAACATTCAGTACTTC. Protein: CAWSPTGIAKNIQYF.

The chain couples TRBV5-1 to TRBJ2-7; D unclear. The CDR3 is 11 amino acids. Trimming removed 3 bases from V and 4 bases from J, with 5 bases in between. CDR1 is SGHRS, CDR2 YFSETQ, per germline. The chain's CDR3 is CASSWGYEQYF. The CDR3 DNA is TGCGCCAGCAGCTGGGGATACGAGCAGTACTTC.

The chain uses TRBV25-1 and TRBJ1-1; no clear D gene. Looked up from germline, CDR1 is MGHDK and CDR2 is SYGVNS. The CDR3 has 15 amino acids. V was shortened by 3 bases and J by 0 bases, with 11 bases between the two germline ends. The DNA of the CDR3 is TGTGCCAGCAGTGAGACCGGGAGGTTGAACACTGAAGCTTTCTTT. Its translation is CASSETGRLNTEAFF.

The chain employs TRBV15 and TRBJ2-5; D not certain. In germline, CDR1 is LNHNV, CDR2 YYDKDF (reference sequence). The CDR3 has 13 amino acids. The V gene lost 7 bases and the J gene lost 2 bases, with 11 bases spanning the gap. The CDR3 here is CATKRTFQETQYF. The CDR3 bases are TGTGCCACCAAACGAACATTTCAAGAGACCCAGTACTTC.

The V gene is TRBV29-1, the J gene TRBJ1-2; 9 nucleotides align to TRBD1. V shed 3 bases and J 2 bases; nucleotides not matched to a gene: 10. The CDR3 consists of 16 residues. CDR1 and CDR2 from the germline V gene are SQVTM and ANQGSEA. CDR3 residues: CSVDYTGQGGNYGYTF. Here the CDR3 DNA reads TGCAGCGTTGATTACACGGGACAGGGTGGAAACTATGGCTACACCTTC.

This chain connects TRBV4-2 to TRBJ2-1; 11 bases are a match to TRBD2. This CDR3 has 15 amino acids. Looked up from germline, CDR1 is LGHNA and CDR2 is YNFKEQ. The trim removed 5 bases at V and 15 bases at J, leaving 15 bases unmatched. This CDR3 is CASSNERRLAGGAFF. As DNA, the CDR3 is TGTGCCAGCAGCAACGAGAGGCGGCTAGCGGGAGGCGCGTTCTTC.

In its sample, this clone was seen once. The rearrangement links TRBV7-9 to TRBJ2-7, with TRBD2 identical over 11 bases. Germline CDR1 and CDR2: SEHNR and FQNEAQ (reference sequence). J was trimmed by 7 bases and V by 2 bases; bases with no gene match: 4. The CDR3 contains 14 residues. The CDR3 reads CASSLTSGSAEQYF. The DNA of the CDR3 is TGTGCCAGCAGCTTAACTAGCGGGAGTGCAGAGCAGTACTTC.

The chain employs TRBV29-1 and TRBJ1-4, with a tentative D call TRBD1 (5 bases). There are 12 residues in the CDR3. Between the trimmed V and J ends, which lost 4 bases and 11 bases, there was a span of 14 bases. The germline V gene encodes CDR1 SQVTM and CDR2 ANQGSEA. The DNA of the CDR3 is TGCAGCGTTGGGGGGACCGACGGGAAACTGTTTTTT. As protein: CSVGGTDGKLFF.

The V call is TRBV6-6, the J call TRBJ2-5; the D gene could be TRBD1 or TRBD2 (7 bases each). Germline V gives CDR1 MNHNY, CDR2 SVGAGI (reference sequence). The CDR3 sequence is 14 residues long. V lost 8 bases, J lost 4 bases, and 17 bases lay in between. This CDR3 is CASLTGEGGETQYF. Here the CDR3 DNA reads TGTGCCAGCCTTACAGGGGAGGGAGGAGAGACCCAGTACTTC.

This CDR3 is CASSQTADYEQYF. CDR3 sequence (DNA): TGTGCCAGCAGCCAAACGGCAGACTACGAGCAGTACTTC. The V and J genes are TRBV4-2 and TRBJ2-7; D gene uncertain. V was pared by 2 bases and J by 3 bases, with 8 bases between. Germline values: CDR1 LGHNA, CDR2 YNFKEQ. This CDR3 spans 13 amino acids.

CDR3 residues: CAWARDRGNSPLHF. Here the CDR3 DNA reads TGTGCCTGGGCCCGGGACAGGGGTAATTCACCCCTCCACTTT. The V gene is TRBV30, the J gene TRBJ1-6; 10 nucleotides match TRBD1. J was trimmed by 6 bases and V by 5 bases; bases with no gene match: 4. In germline, CDR1 is GTSNPN, CDR2 SVGIG (reference sequence). This CDR3 region has 14 residues.